This TCR beta chain originates from a study of regulatory T cells in long-lasting Graves disease. This clonotype has a handful of counts. Indicated time point: newly diagnosed GD, antithyroid drugs for less than 3 months. With RNA extracted from PBMCs as input, the TCR library was made. Arm-PCR of CDR3 regions with iRepertoire HTBI primers generated TCR beta libraries. TCRdb redid the calling of the multiplex PCR reads with MiXCR, one entry per CDR3 protein. The sample consists of approximately 350,000 distinct CDR3 sequences, 15% to 20% of them appearing once. This same sample was also taken into another study, of T cells in Graves' hyperthyroidism and ophthalmopathy.

This TCR came from a young woman with Graves disease. Material: peripheral blood mononuclear cells (PBMCs), obtained at new diagnosis, from a patient treated with antithyroid drugs.

The CDR3 DNA reads as TGCAGCGTAAAACAGGGGGCTCGAGAGACCCAGTACTTC. It yields the protein CSVKQGARETQYF. V is TRBV29-1 and J is TRBJ2-5; 9 bases agree with TRBD1. Germline loops: CDR1 SQVTM, CDR2 ANQGSEA. The CDR3 has 13 amino acids. V lost 6 bases to trimming and J lost 4 bases; unmatched junction nucleotides: 6.